These T cell receptor beta chains were read from a single sample in a study of blood T cell repertoires in COVID-19. Method: immunoSEQ multiplex PCR; TCRdb's copy keeps in-frame clones and lacks some. Of around 150,000 clones in the sample, over 75% were seen once. Sequenced: PBMCs or T cells enriched from blood (not recorded which). Every receptor here comes from a woman between 50 and 59 years old who had recovered from COVID-19. Each CDR3 is given with its conserved first and last residue. Fields, in order: CDR3 DNA, CDR3 protein, V gene, clone size, J gene, D gene. The D gene is left open where the match is weak. Only some rows state a clone size, as once, few, many or a class for expanded clones.

DNA: TGTGCCAGCAGTGTGACAGATCTGAACACTGAAGCTTTCTTT
CDR3: CASSVTDLNTEAFF
V: TRBV2
size: .
J: TRBJ1-1
D: .

DNA: TGTGCCAGCAGCGCCGGACAGGGTTTAGGCACAGATACGCAGTATTTT
CDR3: CASSAGQGLGTDTQYF
V: TRBV9
size: .
J: TRBJ2-3
D: TRBD1

DNA: TGTGCCAGCACCACCGACGGGGGGAAATATGGCTACACCTTC
CDR3: CASTTDGGKYGYTF
V: TRBV5-4
size: .
J: TRBJ1-2
D: .

DNA: TGTGCCAGCAGCCCCCTCGTATCAGGGAAGGGCACTGAAGCTTTCTTT
CDR3: CASSPLVSGKGTEAFF
V: TRBV5-6
size: .
J: TRBJ1-1
D: .

DNA: TGTGCCAGCAGTTCCGGGGGGGCCGGGTACAATGAGCAGTTCTTC
CDR3: CASSSGGAGYNEQFF
V: TRBV6-2/TRBV6-3
size: .
J: TRBJ2-1
D: TRBD2

DNA: TGTGCCAGCACCCCACACTCTGCAGGTGGCTACACCTTC
CDR3: CASTPHSAGGYTF
V: TRBV6-5
size: .
J: TRBJ1-2
D: .

DNA: TGTGCCAGCAGCCTAGACAGGGGTCGAAATCAGCCCCAGCATTTT
CDR3: CASSLDRGRNQPQHF
V: TRBV7-2
size: .
J: TRBJ1-5
D: TRBD1

DNA: TGTGCCAGCAGCTTTGGGGCGCCAACCTATTCTGGAAACACCATATATTTT
CDR3: CASSFGAPTYSGNTIYF
V: TRBV7-8
size: .
J: TRBJ1-3
D: .

DNA: TGTGCCAGTCGGACAGAAATAAACACCGGGGAGCTGTTTTTT
CDR3: CASRTEINTGELFF
V: TRBV6-4
size: .
J: TRBJ2-2
D: .

DNA: TGTGCCAGCAGTGAGAGGAAGAAGGCTTTCTTT
CDR3: CASSERKKAFF
V: TRBV6-2/TRBV6-3
size: once
J: TRBJ1-1
D: .

DNA: TGCGCCAGCAGCTGGAGTACCAGCCGCTCGCTGGGAAACACCATATATTTT
CDR3: CASSWSTSRSLGNTIYF
V: TRBV23-1
size: .
J: TRBJ1-3
D: .

DNA: TGTGCCAGCAGCCCAAAGGGACACTCACAACCCCCTTATAGCAATCAGCCCCAGCATTTT
CDR3: CASSPKGHSQPPYSNQPQHF
V: TRBV21-1
size: few
J: TRBJ1-5
D: .

DNA: TGTGCCAGTAGTAAGGCTAGCGGGGGCAGGGAGCAGTACTTC
CDR3: CASSKASGGREQYF
V: TRBV19
size: .
J: TRBJ2-7
D: TRBD2

DNA: TGTGCCACCGGGGGACAGCTAGCCAAAAACATTCAGTACTTC
CDR3: CATGGQLAKNIQYF
V: TRBV19
size: once
J: TRBJ2-4
D: .

DNA: TGTGCCAGCTCACCGGGGAGGGGACCGAACACTGAAGCTTTCTTT
CDR3: CASSPGRGPNTEAFF
V: TRBV18
size: .
J: TRBJ1-1
D: .

DNA: TGTGCCAGCAGCAAACAGGCGGGGGTCGCCGGAGAGACCCAGTACTTC
CDR3: CASSKQAGVAGETQYF
V: TRBV7-2
size: .
J: TRBJ2-5
D: TRBD2

DNA: TGTGCCAGCAGCTTGGTAGGGGGTCAAGGCTACACCTTC
CDR3: CASSLVGGQGYTF
V: TRBV5-4
size: .
J: TRBJ1-2
D: .

DNA: TGTGCCAGCAGCCCAGGACTAGCTGGACACTACGAGCAGTACTTC
CDR3: CASSPGLAGHYEQYF
V: TRBV13
size: .
J: TRBJ2-7
D: TRBD2

DNA: TGTGCCAGCAGCTCGACTAGCAGCACCCGAGAGACCCAGTACTTC
CDR3: CASSSTSSTRETQYF
V: TRBV7-2
size: .
J: TRBJ2-5
D: TRBD2

DNA: TGTGCCAGCAGCCCGAGGACTAGCGGGGCCTACAATGAGCAGTTCTTC
CDR3: CASSPRTSGAYNEQFF
V: TRBV11-3
size: .
J: TRBJ2-1
D: TRBD2

DNA: TGTGCCAGCAGCTTGGCGACAAATTCCTATGGCTACACCTTC
CDR3: CASSLATNSYGYTF
V: TRBV5-6
size: .
J: TRBJ1-2
D: .

DNA: TGTGCCAGCAGCTTGGGTAGCGGGGGCTTCAGGGGAGATACGCAGTATTTT
CDR3: CASSLGSGGFRGDTQYF
V: TRBV7-2
size: few
J: TRBJ2-3
D: TRBD2

DNA: TGTGCCAGCAGCGGTGAATCAGGGTACAATGAGCAGTTCTTC
CDR3: CASSGESGYNEQFF
V: TRBV13
size: .
J: TRBJ2-1
D: .